Presented here are 2 T cell receptor beta chains from one specimen sequenced in a study of T cells in Graves' hyperthyroidism and ophthalmopathy. What was amplified from RNA transcripts were TCR beta CDR3 regions. The HTBI primer set was used in a first-round RT-PCR of the TCR CDR3. TCRdb recomputed calls from the multiplex PCR reads with MiXCR, one row per CDR3 protein. Of hundreds of thousands of distinct CDR3 sequences detected, 15% to 18% appear once; the ten largest clones hold around 7%. The material sequenced was blood. Source of these receptors: a young woman with Graves' hyperthyroidism.

This clonotype was observed at least ten times. V is TRBV12-3 or TRBV12-4 and J is TRBJ2-5; 7 nucleotides line up with TRBD2. This CDR3 is built from 14 residues. With 6 bases clipped from V and 7 bases from J, the junction kept 11 bases outside the gene matches. CDR3: CASSPGLSSGTQYF. As DNA, the CDR3 is TGTGCCAGCAGCCCGGGACTATCATCGGGGACCCAGTACTTC.

This clonotype has at least ten counts. The chain couples TRBV7-2 to TRBJ2-1; 7 bases align to TRBD1. Per germline, CDR1 SGHTA and CDR2 FQGNSA. This CDR3 has 15 residues. With 3 bases clipped from V and 4 bases from J, the junction kept 6 bases outside the gene matches. CDR3 bases: TGTGCCAGCAGCTTTGGACAGGCGATTTACAATGAGCAGTTCTTC. Encoded protein: CASSFGQAIYNEQFF.